Presented here are 17 T cell receptor beta chains from one specimen sequenced in a study of Ad26.COV2.S vaccination and SARS-CoV-2 variants. Sequencing used immunoSEQ multiplex PCR; TCRdb keeps in-frame clones, though not all of them. The top ten hold about 3.5% of the sample, which has 300,000 to 400,000 clones, approximately 84% seen once. Treatment reported: around 19 received Ad26.COV2.S at low or high dose, single or two shots; about 5 received placebo; per-sample allocation not given. Day 63 after the first vaccine or placebo injection was the time point for sampling. The input for sequencing was peripheral blood, taken in a trial of Ad26.COV2.S vaccine versus placebo. The receptor set was obtained from a person aged 18 to 59 who received the Ad26.COV2.S COVID-19 vaccine or a placebo.

This chain uses TRBV9 with TRBJ2-1; D is possibly TRBD2 (5 bases). Germline lookup yields CDR1 SGDLS and CDR2 YYNGEE. V lost 3 bases, J lost 0 bases, and 16 bases lay in between. CDR3 length: 17 amino acids. The CDR3 DNA reads TGTGCCAGCAGCGGTACTGGAGTAGCGAGCTCCTACAATGAGCAGTTCTTC. Translated, it gives CASSGTGVASSYNEQFF.

V gene TRBV11-2 combines with J gene TRBJ2-5, with a possible D match to TRBD2 (5 bases). V dropped 3 bases and J dropped 4 bases, with 6 bases sitting between them. CDR3 length: 12 amino acids. Germline V gives CDR1 SGHAT, CDR2 FQNNGV. The CDR3 DNA sequence: TGTGCCAGCAGCTTCGAGGGAGAGACCCAGTACTTC. Protein product: CASSFEGETQYF.

DNA for the CDR3: TGTGCCAGCAGTCGCCCTAGCCCAGAGACCCAGTACTTC. Amino acids: CASSRPSPETQYF. This rearrangement joins TRBV6-2 or TRBV6-3 to TRBJ2-5; weak D call: TRBD2 (5 bases). CDR1 is MNHEY, CDR2 SVGEGT, per germline. V lost 5 bases to trimming and J lost 4 bases, with 11 bases between them. This CDR3 contains 13 residues.

This chain uses TRBV12-2 with TRBJ2-7; the D call of TRBD2 is as the table states it, not checked on the DNA. TRBV12-2 is reported as a pseudogene. The CDR3 has 16 residues. The CDR3 DNA reads TGTGCAAGTCGCCCCCAGAGGGTAGCGGAGGCTAACGAGCAGTACTTC. Its translation is CASRPQRVAEANEQYF.

The chain combines TRBV25-1 with TRBJ1-1; D is possibly TRBD1 (6 bases). Trimming pared 0 bases from V and 1 base from J, leaving 12 bases between. The CDR3 has 16 amino acids. Per germline, CDR1 MGHDK and CDR2 SYGVNS. The CDR3 DNA reads as TGTGCCAGCAGTGAATACACAGGGAGTCCGAACACTGAAGCTTTCTTT. This encodes CASSEYTGSPNTEAFF.

J is TRBJ2-3 and V is TRBV10-3; 12 bases match TRBD2. In germline, CDR1 is ENHRY, CDR2 SYGVKD. The CDR3 extends over 15 amino acids. Trimming removed 5 bases from V and 4 bases from J; junction bases left unmatched: 4. CDR3 region: CAISRLAGAPDTQYF. As DNA, the CDR3 is TGTGCCATCAGTCGACTAGCGGGAGCACCAGATACGCAGTATTTT.

V usage is TRBV21-1 and J usage is TRBJ2-5; the table's D call, TRBD2, was not checked against the DNA. TRBV21-1 is classified as a pseudogene. This CDR3 is built from 14 residues. CDR3 loop: CASSNHRSQETQYF. CDR3 nucleotide sequence: TGTGCCAGCAGCAATCACCGGTCGCAAGAGACCCAGTACTTC.

This clone was recorded only once. J is TRBJ2-6 and V is TRBV4-2; D unclear. CDR3 length: 14 residues. Germline V gene data show CDR1 as LGHNA and CDR2 as YNFKEQ. Trimming stripped 0 bases from V and 3 bases from J, with 3 bases between. CDR3 sequence (DNA): TGTGCCAGCAGCCAAGATGGTGGGGCCAACGTCCTGACTTTC. This gives the protein CASSQDGGANVLTF.

This chain uses TRBV6-2 or TRBV6-3 with TRBJ2-7; 9 bases map to TRBD1. In germline, CDR1 is MNHEY, CDR2 SVGEGT. The CDR3 contains 14 residues. After removal of 3 bases from V and 3 bases from J, the junction contained 3 bases not matched to a gene. CDR3 sequence reads: CASSYGTGFYEQYF. CDR3 nucleotide sequence: TGTGCCAGCAGTTATGGGACAGGGTTCTACGAGCAGTACTTC.

The V and J genes are TRBV6-6 and TRBJ1-1, with D maybe TRBD1 (5 bases). The V and J ends lost 2 bases and 7 bases respectively, with 14 bases between them. The CDR3 contains 14 residues. Germline-derived CDR1 and CDR2 are MNHNY and SVGAGI (reference sequence). CDR3 in amino acids: CASSYHGGGIEAFF. The CDR3 nucleotides read TGTGCCAGCAGTTACCACGGCGGGGGTATTGAAGCTTTCTTT.

V gene TRBV6-2 or TRBV6-3 combines with J gene TRBJ1-1; weak D call: TRBD1 (5 bases). Germline-derived CDR1 and CDR2 are MNHEY and SVGEGT. V gave up 7 bases and J gave up 11 bases, with 26 bases separating them. This CDR3 comprises 15 residues. CDR3: CASTPRGGGPGRAFF. The DNA for the CDR3 is TGTGCCAGCACCCCCCGGGGGGGAGGGCCTGGTCGTGCTTTCTTT.

This clone was seen a handful of times. This chain joins TRBV19 and TRBJ1-3; D not resolved. Germline loops: CDR1 LNHDA, CDR2 SQIVND (reference sequence). Trimming removed 10 bases from V and 0 bases from J, with 13 bases in between. This CDR3 region has 14 residues. The CDR3 region is CATAEASSGNTIYF. CDR3 nucleotide sequence: TGTGCCACCGCTGAGGCGAGCTCTGGAAACACCATATATTTT.

The chain carries TRBV7-9 and TRBJ2-3; perhaps D is TRBD1 or TRBD2 (5 bases each). The germline CDR1 and CDR2 sequences are SEHNR and FQNEAQ (reference sequence). Trimming removed 5 bases at V and 2 bases at J, with 14 bases between. The CDR3 extends over 15 amino acids. In nucleotides, the CDR3 is TGTGCCAGCAGCCCCACGAGGGGTTTCACAGATACGCAGTATTTT. It specifies CASSPTRGFTDTQYF.

The genes are TRBV28 and TRBJ1-5, with D perhaps TRBD1 (6 bases). In germline, CDR1 is MDHEN, CDR2 SYDVKM. Trimming took 3 bases from V and 6 from J, leaving 12 bases between them. CDR3 length: 14 residues. This CDR3 reads CASSFYRAAQPQHF. The CDR3 region has the DNA TGTGCCAGCAGTTTCTACAGGGCGGCTCAGCCCCAGCATTTT.

The rearrangement links TRBV4-3 to TRBJ2-3; no reliable D call. The V end was cut by 0 bases, the J end by 6 bases, with 13 bases between. CDR3 length: 15 residues. CDR1 is LGHNA, CDR2 YSLEER, per germline. The CDR3 bases are TGCGCCAGCAGCCAAGAATGGACGATAAGGGATACGCAGTATTTT. Protein product: CASSQEWTIRDTQYF.

V usage is TRBV19 and J usage is TRBJ1-2; the D gene is possibly TRBD1 (5 bases). CDR1 and CDR2 (germline): LNHDA, SQIVND (reference sequence). V was shortened by 6 bases and J by 3 bases, with 14 bases between the two germline ends. CDR3 length: 14 residues. Here the CDR3 reads CASRTLGGDYGYTF. The CDR3 DNA is TGTGCCAGTAGAACGCTGGGAGGGGACTATGGCTACACCTTC.

V gene TRBV27 combines with J gene TRBJ2-4; 7 bases agree with TRBD2. V dropped 1 base and J dropped 4; count of bases not matched to a gene: 4. The CDR3 is made up of 15 amino acids. CDR1 MNHEY and CDR2 SMNVEV come from the germline V gene (reference sequence). DNA for the CDR3: TGTGCCAGCAGTTTATTCGGGGGGTCAAAAAACATTCAGTACTTC. Amino acid sequence: CASSLFGGSKNIQYF.